This T cell receptor beta chain was documented in a study of blood T cells in healthy people across ages. A J-beta primer mix and a sample-barcoded 5' primer were used in a second PCR of roughly 6 to 12 cycles. One entry per CDR3 protein, called by TCRdb with MiXCR from the 5' RACE reads. The sample includes 700,000 or so distinct CDR3 sequences, approximately 21% of them seen just once. This clonotype was counted between two and nine times. Trimming stripped 1 base from V and 3 bases from J, with 13 bases between. CDR1 is MGHRA, CDR2 YSYEKL, per germline. This CDR3 contains 16 residues. Material: blood. J is TRBJ1-5 and V is TRBV4-1; maybe TRBD1 (5 bases). This receptor was obtained from an older man in good health. The chain's CDR3 is CASSQGHAGINQPQHF. Written as DNA, the CDR3 is TGCGCCAGCAGCCAAGGACACGCAGGGATCAATCAGCCCCAGCATTTT.